The 17 T cell receptor beta chains below come from one sample, sequenced in a study of T cell changes during pregnancy in multiple sclerosis. Some clones are missing from TCRdb's copy, which holds only in-frame ones; the method was immunoSEQ multiplex PCR. The sample has some 80,000 clones, about 96% seen once; the top ten hold roughly 1.1%. The sample was peripheral blood, taken in the second trimester of pregnancy. The receptors originated from a female donor with multiple sclerosis, enrolled in a pregnancy study.

This clone appeared a single time. The rearrangement links TRBV5-4 to TRBJ2-6; TRBD1 is a possible D gene (5 bases). The germline CDR1 and CDR2 sequences are SGHNT and YYREEE (reference sequence). The CDR3 spans 16 residues. The V end was cut by 4 bases, the J end by 2 bases, with 13 bases between. CDR3 DNA sequence: TGTGCCAGCAGCCATTCAGGGTCTACTGGGGCCAACGTCCTGACTTTC. The encoded protein is CASSHSGSTGANVLTF.

The chain has TRBV9 and TRBJ2-3, with TRBD2 matching over 11 bases. The CDR3 loop spans 14 amino acids. The J segment lost 6 bases and the V segment lost 3 bases, leaving 3 bases of the junction unmatched. CDR1 and CDR2 (germline): SGDLS, YYNGEE. The CDR3 nucleotides read TGTGCCAGCAGCGCGGGACTAGCGGCGGATACGCAGTATTTT. Protein: CASSAGLAADTQYF.

The chain uses TRBV7-6 and TRBJ2-1; a possible D gene is TRBD2 (6 bases). CDR1 is SGHVS, CDR2 FNYEAQ, per germline. The CDR3 consists of 16 residues. Deletions cut 2 bases from V and 3 bases from J, with 14 bases between. CDR3 nucleotide sequence: TGTGCCAGCAGCTTAACATCCGGGGGACTCTACAATGAGCAGTTCTTC. Its protein is CASSLTSGGLYNEQFF.

This chain connects TRBV6-1 to TRBJ2-7; D may be TRBD1 (6 bases). Trimming shortened V by 6 bases and J by 3 bases, and 9 bases separated the two germline ends. The CDR3 has 12 amino acids. CDR1 and CDR2 from the germline V gene are MNHNS and SASEGT. The CDR3 spells CASRDRFYEQYF. The CDR3 DNA follows: TGTGCCAGCAGGGACAGATTCTACGAGCAGTACTTC.

The rearrangement joins TRBV6-5 to TRBJ1-2; possible D gene TRBD1, 6 bases. The length of the CDR3 is 13 residues. V was trimmed by 6 bases and J by 8 bases, leaving 16 bases between them. Germline CDR1 is MNHEY and CDR2 is SVGAGI. The CDR3 DNA sequence: TGTGCCAGCAGCTACCGGACAGTAGGCGGCTACACCTTC. It is translated as CASSYRTVGGYTF.

There are a few counts of this clone. The rearrangement joins TRBV5-1 to TRBJ2-3; tentative D call: TRBD1 (5 bases). V was pared by 0 bases and J by 2 bases, with 7 bases between. CDR1 is SGHRS and CDR2 is YFSETQ in the germline V gene. The CDR3 is 14 amino acids. In nucleotides, the CDR3 is TGCGCCAGCAGCTTGGCGACAGTCACAGATACGCAGTATTTT. It specifies CASSLATVTDTQYF.

This rearrangement joins TRBV11-3 to TRBJ2-2, with 7 bases matching TRBD1. V dropped 5 bases and J dropped 4; count of bases not matched to a gene: 7. Germline V lookup: CDR1 SGHNT, CDR2 YENEEA. CDR3 length: 15 residues. CDR3 nucleotides: TGTGCCAGCAGCGTCACAGGGGTTAGCACCGGGGAGCTGTTTTTT. This gives the protein CASSVTGVSTGELFF.

The V and J genes are TRBV2 and TRBJ2-1; tentatively, D is TRBD1 (6 bases). Trimming took 6 bases from V and 6 from J, leaving 12 bases between them. CDR1 is SNHLY, CDR2 FYNNEI, per germline. The CDR3 is 13 residues long. The CDR3 protein is CASRMDRRNEQFF. CDR3 DNA sequence: TGTGCCAGCAGAATGGACAGACGCAATGAGCAGTTCTTC.

This chain uses TRBV7-6 with TRBJ2-7, with D tentatively TRBD1 (6 bases). This CDR3 region has 17 residues. CDR1 SGHVS and CDR2 FNYEAQ come from the germline V gene. The V gene lost 0 bases and the J gene lost 0 bases, with 15 bases spanning the gap. CDR3 in DNA: TGTGCCAGCAGCTTAGCAGGGGGTAGGGCGAGCTCCTACGAGCAGTACTTC. This translates into CASSLAGGRASSYEQYF.

V gene TRBV4-2 combines with J gene TRBJ2-1; a weak D match, TRBD1 (6 bases). CDR1 is LGHNA, CDR2 YNFKEQ, per germline. The CDR3 covers 18 residues. V dropped 1 base and J dropped 2 bases, with 18 bases sitting between them. The CDR3 protein is CASSQVGTSQIPYNEQFF. Here the CDR3 DNA reads TGTGCCAGCAGCCAAGTGGGGACATCTCAGATCCCCTACAATGAGCAGTTCTTC.

The chain recombines TRBV30 with TRBJ2-3, with no clear D. Germline CDR1 and CDR2: GTSNPN and SVGIG (reference sequence). The length of the CDR3 is 12 residues. Trimming left V 7 bases short and J 3 bases short, with 11 bases between. CDR3 sequence (DNA): TGTGCCTACCTTACGGTGACAGATACGCAGTATTTT. This gives the protein CAYLTVTDTQYF. Combining the CDR3 with reference TRBV30 and TRBJ2-3 gives the whole variable domain SQTIHQWPATLVQPVGSPLSLECTVEGTSNPNLYWYRQAAGRGLQLLFYSVGIGQISSEVPQNLSASRPQDRQFILSSKKLLLSDSGFYLCAYLTVTDTQYFGPGTRLTVL.

The chain combines TRBV13 with TRBJ1-1; 7 bases line up with TRBD1. There are 15 residues in the CDR3. CDR1 and CDR2 (germline): PRHDT, FYEKMQ (reference sequence). V gave up 3 bases and J gave up 1 base; unmatched junction bases: 5. The CDR3 region is CASSFRGLGNTEAFF. The DNA for the CDR3 is TGTGCCAGCAGCTTTAGGGGGCTAGGGAACACTGAAGCTTTCTTT.

The rearrangement uses TRBV21-1 and TRBJ2-7; the DNA was not used to check the table's D call, TRBD1. TRBV21-1 is a pseudogene locus. CDR3 length: 14 residues. The CDR3 here is CASSPPRAGYEQYF. CDR3 bases: TGTGCCAGCAGCCCTCCCAGGGCCGGCTACGAGCAGTACTTC.

The chain uses TRBV6-1 and TRBJ2-1; no clear D. The CDR3 has 13 residues. V was shortened by 8 bases and J by 3 bases, with 11 bases between the two germline ends. Germline assignment: CDR1 MNHNS and CDR2 SASEGT. CDR3 nucleotide sequence: TGTGCCAGCGGCGAGACATACTACAATGAGCAGTTCTTC. Translated, it gives CASGETYYNEQFF.

The CDR3 loop reads CASSLVGLAGGFNEQFF. The CDR3 DNA is TGCGCCAGCAGCTTGGTAGGACTAGCGGGGGGATTCAATGAGCAGTTCTTC. The chain employs TRBV5-1 and TRBJ2-1; 14 nucleotides align to TRBD2. V shed 0 bases, J shed 6 bases, and the junction held 5 bases outside the gene matches. The germline V gene has CDR1 SGHRS and CDR2 YFSETQ. This CDR3 comprises 17 residues.

The chain is built from TRBV7-9 and TRBJ2-1, with 9 bases lining up with TRBD2. CDR3 size: 17 residues. In germline, CDR1 is SEHNR, CDR2 FQNEAQ (reference sequence). J was trimmed by 8 bases and V by 4 bases; bases with no gene match: 15. CDR3 residues: CASSSGFGREGLYEQFF. CDR3 nucleotide sequence: TGTGCCAGCAGCTCCGGATTTGGGCGGGAGGGCCTATATGAGCAGTTCTTC.

The V call is TRBV5-1, the J call TRBJ2-7; 14 bases are shared with TRBD2. CDR1 and CDR2 from the germline V gene are SGHRS and YFSETQ. This CDR3 contains 17 residues. Germline trimming cut 8 bases from V and 3 bases from J; bases unmatched to any gene: 13. In nucleotides, the CDR3 is TGCGCCAGTAGGGGACTAGCGGGAGACCAACCGGTCTACGAGCAGTACTTC. Its translation: CASRGLAGDQPVYEQYF.